This record covers a single T cell receptor (beta chain). Germline CDR1 and CDR2: LNHDA and SQIVND (reference sequence). The V gene end was trimmed by 3 bases and the J gene end by 4 bases; junction bases not matched to a gene: 5. This CDR3 has 15 amino acids. The data originate from a study of blood T cell repertoires in COVID-19. The authors' processing: Reference gene primers were amplified, and this amplification served to estimate nucleated cell counts. Generated by immunoSEQ multiplex PCR, the TCRdb table keeps only in-frame clones and is missing some. The V and J calls and the clone size are those of that table, but D and trimming were determined from the DNA. In the table there are about 68,000 clones, 60% to 80% of which are singletons.

The sequencing input was peripheral blood. This sequence originates from a woman in her sixties or seventies with acute or convalescent COVID-19. The rearrangement joins TRBV19 to TRBJ2-2; 7 positions match TRBD1. The CDR3 nucleotides are TGTGCCAGTAGTATCCGACAGGGCGGCACCGGGGAGCTGTTTTTT. Translating it yields CASSIRQGGTGELFF.